This T cell receptor beta chain was observed in a study of control samples from healthy donors and cancer patients. There are 15 residues in the CDR3. CDR1 is SGHTA and CDR2 is FQGNSA in the germline V gene. Trimming took off 3 bases at V and 3 bases at J, with 12 bases between the two ends. Repertoires were generated with immunoSEQ multiplex PCR, while TCRdb's copy carries only in-frame clones and drops some. The data contain 390,000 or so clones, around 90% of them singletons. The chain links TRBV7-2 to TRBJ1-5; D is uncertain. What was sequenced was PBMCs. This TCR derives from a man aged 35 to 55 with head and neck cancer. CDR3 region: CASSFGQNLNQPQHF. The CDR3 DNA follows: TGTGCCAGCAGCTTCGGGCAGAACCTCAATCAGCCCCAGCATTTT.